The present T cell receptor beta chain was sequenced within a study of control samples from healthy donors and cancer patients (dated by TCRdb to about 2020). Library preparation used the immunoSEQ multiplex PCR assay. TCRdb re-hosts the immuneACCESS table, in-frame sequences only. Its copies lack some clones; in the studies checked, an unresolved V gene accounts for under half of them, and the cause for the rest is not known. For this sample there are fewer than 200,000 clones; 90% to 95% appear just once. More than 1.2% of the sample rests with the top ten. At the junction V is shortened by 10 bases and J by 3 bases, with 15 bases in between. The CDR3 runs 13 amino acids, cysteine and phenylalanine included. Only CDR3 DNA is held: 39 bases, read in frame from base 1. For CDR1 and CDR2, the germline V gene lists KGHSH and LQKENI. Note on this clone: Its antigen is still unknown. No much larger clonotype is one base removed from it; base qualities were not supplied.

In this chain, TRBV18 is recombined with TRBJ1-2; TRBD1 is a weak D gene call, 5 bases matching. This clonotype originated in a man between 18 and 29 years old in good health. The specimen was blood. The CDR3 reads CATTAGFDYGYTF. The DNA reads as follows: TGTGCCACCACAGCAGGGTTCGACTATGGCTACACCTTC.